One sample yielded the 23 T cell receptor beta chains listed below, sequenced in a study of CD8 T cells in Susac syndrome. RNA, at 0.5 to 1 ug, was reverse transcribed with random hexamers. TCRdb passed the immunoSEQ multiplex PCR reads through MiXCR, listing each CDR3 protein once. This sample has approximately 150,000 distinct CDR3 sequences, with roughly 80% found just once. The sequenced material came from CD8+ T cells from PBMCs. These receptors were collected from a human donor with multiple sclerosis.

The chain carries TRBV12-3 or TRBV12-4 and TRBJ2-3; 11 bases are a match to TRBD2. Losses at the gene ends were 6 bases for V and 3 bases for J; bases not matched to a gene: 11. The CDR3 spans 17 residues. CDR3 bases: TGTGCCAGCAGATCCTTGACTAGCGGGGACGGTACAGATACGCAGTATTTT. Translation gives CASRSLTSGDGTDTQYF.

In this sample, this clonotype turned up once. The gene calls are TRBV27 and TRBJ2-6; D is ambiguous. The germline CDR1 and CDR2 sequences are MNHEY and SMNVEV (reference sequence). Trimming left V 5 bases short and J 0 bases short, with 5 bases between. The CDR3 sequence is 14 residues long. Here the CDR3 DNA reads TGTGCCAGCAGTACAAGCTCTGGGGCCAACGTCCTGACTTTC. Translating gives CASSTSSGANVLTF.

The CDR3 region has the DNA TGTGCCAGCAGCCTACGATGGACAGGGGGAAGGTCCTACGAGCAGTACGTC. Translation gives CASSLRWTGGRSYEQYV. The genes are TRBV21-1 and TRBJ2-7; the D call of TRBD1 is as the table states it, not checked on the DNA. TRBV21-1 is a recognized pseudogene. The CDR3 is 17 amino acids.

The gene calls are TRBV20-1 and TRBJ2-7; no definite D call. The germline gives CDR1 DFQATT, CDR2 SNEGSKA (reference sequence). V gave up 3 bases and J gave up 0 bases, with 12 bases separating them. The CDR3 has 14 residues. The CDR3 is CSASAVAGSYEQYF. CDR3 DNA: TGCAGTGCTAGTGCTGTGGCAGGCTCCTACGAGCAGTACTTC.

J is TRBJ2-7 and V is TRBV28; TRBD2 might be the D (5 bases). Germline lookup yields CDR1 MDHEN and CDR2 SYDVKM. Trimming pared 4 bases from V and 3 bases from J, leaving 16 bases between. The CDR3 runs to 15 residues. Here the CDR3 reads CASSSPRDTFYEQYF. In nucleotides, the CDR3 is TGTGCCAGCAGTTCACCGAGGGATACTTTCTACGAGCAGTACTTC.

This chain connects TRBV7-9 to TRBJ2-1; either TRBD1 or TRBD2 may fit D (5 bases each). Trimming removed 4 bases from V and 7 bases from J, with 17 bases in between. The CDR3 sequence is 15 residues long. Germline lookup yields CDR1 SEHNR and CDR2 FQNEAQ (reference sequence). The CDR3 reads CASSSTGTDGNEQFF. In nucleotides, the CDR3 is TGTGCCAGCAGCTCCACCGGGACCGATGGGAATGAGCAGTTCTTC.

The chain joins TRBV13 to TRBJ2-7; D assignment may be TRBD1 or TRBD2 (5 bases each). CDR1 PRHDT and CDR2 FYEKMQ come from the germline V gene (reference sequence). Deletions cut 5 bases from V and 3 bases from J, with 20 bases between. The CDR3 spans 16 residues. Here the CDR3 reads CASSLRGTDGIYEQYV. The CDR3 DNA follows: TGTGCCAGCAGCCTAAGGGGAACGGACGGGATCTACGAGCAGTACGTC.

This chain connects TRBV12-3 or TRBV12-4 to TRBJ2-5; D not resolved. The CDR3 is 12 amino acids. The germline V and J ends were trimmed by 6 bases and 0 bases, with 5 bases remaining between them. CDR3 DNA sequence: TGTGCCAGCAGAGACTACCAAGAGACCCAGTACTTC. Its translation: CASRDYQETQYF.

The chain links TRBV14 to TRBJ2-2; D gene ambiguous. CDR1 and CDR2 from the germline V gene are SGHDN and FVKESK. Trimming left V 0 bases short and J 1 base short, with 12 bases between. This CDR3 contains 17 residues. The CDR3 DNA is TGTGCCAGCAGCCAAGATCTTAAGGGCTTGAACACCGGGGAGCTGTTTTTT. Translation: CASSQDLKGLNTGELFF.

This clonotype has just a few counts. The CDR3 sequence: CASSFPANTGELFF. The CDR3 DNA reads TGTGCCAGCAGCTTCCCCGCGAACACCGGGGAGCTGTTTTTT. The J gene is TRBJ2-2, the V gene TRBV11-2; D is unclear. The V and J ends lost 3 bases and 0 bases respectively, with 5 bases between them. CDR1 and CDR2 (germline): SGHAT, FQNNGV. CDR3 size: 14 residues.

This clonotype was picked up a small number of times. This chain links TRBV4-1 with TRBJ2-1, with TRBD2 matching 7 bases. V trimming: 0 bases; J trimming: 8 bases; junction bases outside the gene matches: 7. This CDR3 spans 15 amino acids. Germline values: CDR1 MGHRA, CDR2 YSYEKL. The chain's CDR3 is CASSQEGGSGYEQFF. The CDR3 bases are TGCGCCAGCAGCCAAGAAGGCGGGAGTGGATATGAGCAGTTCTTC.

The chain joins TRBV20-1 to TRBJ2-7; D unclear. V was cut by 3 bases and J by 3 bases, with 6 bases left in between. Germline-derived CDR1 and CDR2 are DFQATT and SNEGSKA (reference sequence). The CDR3 has 11 amino acids. The CDR3 loop is CSASNGYEQYV. The CDR3 coding sequence is TGCAGTGCTAGTAACGGCTACGAGCAGTACGTC.

The chain has TRBV20-1 and TRBJ1-1; D remains unclear. Germline assignment: CDR1 DFQATT and CDR2 SNEGSKA (reference sequence). Trimming left V 7 bases short and J 2 bases short, with 8 bases between. The CDR3 is 11 amino acids. The CDR3 DNA sequence: TGCAGTGTCGTTCCTAACACTGAAGCTTTCTTT. This translates into CSVVPNTEAFF.

This chain connects TRBV27 to TRBJ2-3; unclear D gene. The V end lost 4 bases, the J end lost 3 bases, and 14 bases lay between the germline ends. There are 15 residues in the CDR3. From germline, CDR1 is MNHEY and CDR2 SMNVEV (reference sequence). The CDR3 sequence is CASSSTLLKTDTQYF. The CDR3 nucleotides are TGTGCCAGCAGTTCGACCCTTTTGAAGACAGATACGCAGTATTTT.

The rearrangement joins TRBV20-1 to TRBJ2-1; TRBD1 matches at 7 bases. Germline V gene data show CDR1 as DFQATT and CDR2 as SNEGSKA (reference sequence). The V gene end was trimmed by 6 bases and the J gene end by 4 bases; junction bases not matched to a gene: 3. CDR3 length: 12 residues. CDR3 nucleotides: TGCAGTGCCCAGACAGGGTACAATGAGCAGTTCTTC. Translation gives CSAQTGYNEQFF.

The rearrangement uses TRBV29-1 and TRBJ2-3; 9 bases are a match to TRBD2. The V and J ends lost 4 bases and 2 bases, in that order; junction bases with no gene match: 7. The V gene's germline CDR1 is SQVTM and CDR2 ANQGSEA. The CDR3 has 15 residues. CDR3 residues: CSVVPSGRTTDTQYF. CDR3 DNA sequence: TGCAGCGTTGTCCCGAGCGGGAGGACCACAGATACGCAGTATTTT.

The rearrangement uses TRBV5-8 and TRBJ1-4; no clear D. Germline V lookup: CDR1 SGHTS, CDR2 YDEGEE. The CDR3 sequence is 16 residues long. Trimming removed 1 base at V and 6 bases at J, with 16 bases between. CDR3 DNA: TGTGCCAGCAGCTTGAGTCGGAACAGTGTGTATGAAAAACTGTTTTTT. Its translation is CASSLSRNSVYEKLFF.

V is TRBV6-2 or TRBV6-3 and J is TRBJ2-7, with 8 bases aligning to TRBD2. V was clipped by 2 bases and J by 6 bases; unmatched bases: 12. Germline values: CDR1 MNHEY, CDR2 SVGEGT. The length of the CDR3 is 16 residues. CDR3 loop: CASSYTTGLAHSEQYV. The CDR3 DNA sequence: TGTGCCAGCAGTTACACCACCGGACTAGCCCATAGCGAGCAGTACGTC.

This clonotype was detected only once. The V gene is TRBV12-5, the J gene TRBJ2-5; the match to TRBD1 covers 10 bases. Germline assignment: CDR1 LGHNT and CDR2 FRNRAP. CDR3 length equals 14 residues. After removal of 6 bases from V and 5 bases from J, the junction contained 6 bases not matched to a gene. CDR3 sequence (DNA): TGTGCTAGTGGACGGGACAGGGGACACGAGACCCAGTACTTC. Amino acids: CASGRDRGHETQYF.

The gene calls are TRBV12-3 or TRBV12-4 and TRBJ2-5, with 11 nucleotides matching TRBD2. CDR3 size: 16 residues. J was trimmed by 2 bases and V by 5 bases; bases with no gene match: 7. CDR3: CASSTLGTSGQETQYF. The CDR3 DNA sequence: TGTGCCAGCAGTACACTCGGGACTAGCGGACAAGAGACCCAGTACTTC.

The gene calls are TRBV9 and TRBJ2-3, with D perhaps TRBD1 or TRBD2 (5 bases each). Trimming cost V 4 bases and J 5 bases, with 14 bases left between them. The CDR3 consists of 14 residues. CDR1 SGDLS and CDR2 YYNGEE come from the germline V gene. The CDR3 DNA follows: TGTGCCAGCAGCCCCGGGGACCTCCGAGATACGCAGTATTTT. It encodes CASSPGDLRDTQYF. Full variable domain (remainder filled in from reference TRBV9 and TRBJ2-3): DSGVTQTPKHLITATGQRVTLRCSPRSGDLSVYWYQQSLDQGLQFLIQYYNGEERAKGNILERFSAQQFPDLHSELNLSSLELGDSALYFCASSPGDLRDTQYFGPGTRLTVL.

This sequence joins TRBV15 and TRBJ1-1, with unresolved D. In germline, CDR1 is LNHNV, CDR2 YYDKDF (reference sequence). V lost 3 bases, J lost 4 bases, and 9 bases lay in between. This CDR3 region has 13 residues. DNA for the CDR3: TGTGCCACCAGCAGCCCCGATCGCACTGAAGCTTTCTTT. Translated, it gives CATSSPDRTEAFF.

In this sample, this clonotype turned up a few times. V and J are TRBV3-1 and TRBJ1-2; D unresolved. Germline assignment: CDR1 LGHDT and CDR2 YNNKEL (reference sequence). Trimming removed 3 bases from V and 5 bases from J, with 10 bases in between. CDR3 length: 13 amino acids. The CDR3 loop reads CASSQWDWYGYTF. The CDR3 region has the DNA TGTGCCAGCAGCCAGTGGGATTGGTATGGCTACACCTTC.